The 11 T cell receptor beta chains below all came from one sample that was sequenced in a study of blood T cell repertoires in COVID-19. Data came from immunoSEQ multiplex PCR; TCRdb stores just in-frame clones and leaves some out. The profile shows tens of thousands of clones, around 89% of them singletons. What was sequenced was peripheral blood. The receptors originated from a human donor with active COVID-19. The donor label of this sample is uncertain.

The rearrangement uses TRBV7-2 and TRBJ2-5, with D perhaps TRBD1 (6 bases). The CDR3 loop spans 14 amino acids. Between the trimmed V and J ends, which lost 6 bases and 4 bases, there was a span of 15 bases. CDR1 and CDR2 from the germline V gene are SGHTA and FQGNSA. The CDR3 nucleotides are TGTGCCAGCAGACAAGACAGGAGCCGAGAGACCCAGTACTTC. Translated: CASRQDRSRETQYF.

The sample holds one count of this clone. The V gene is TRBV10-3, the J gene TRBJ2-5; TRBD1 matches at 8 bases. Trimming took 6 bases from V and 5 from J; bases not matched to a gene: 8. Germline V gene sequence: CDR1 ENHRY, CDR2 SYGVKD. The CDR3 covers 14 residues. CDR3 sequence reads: CAISSRTGTETQYF. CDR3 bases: TGTGCCATCAGCTCGAGGACAGGGACGGAGACCCAGTACTTC.

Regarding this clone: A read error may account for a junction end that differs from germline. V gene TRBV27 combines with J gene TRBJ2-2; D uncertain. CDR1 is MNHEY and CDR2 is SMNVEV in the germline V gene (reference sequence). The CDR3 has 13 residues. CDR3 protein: CATSFGNTGELFF. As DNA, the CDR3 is TGTGCCACCAGTTTCGGTAACACCGGGGAGCTGTTTTTT.

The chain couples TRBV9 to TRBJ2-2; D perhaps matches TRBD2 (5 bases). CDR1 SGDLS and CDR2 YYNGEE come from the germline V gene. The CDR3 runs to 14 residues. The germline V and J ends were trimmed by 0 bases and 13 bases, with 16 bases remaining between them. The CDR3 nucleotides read TGTGCCAGCAGCGTAGGCCCGGGGAAGTGGGGGCTGTTTTTT. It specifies CASSVGPGKWGLFF.

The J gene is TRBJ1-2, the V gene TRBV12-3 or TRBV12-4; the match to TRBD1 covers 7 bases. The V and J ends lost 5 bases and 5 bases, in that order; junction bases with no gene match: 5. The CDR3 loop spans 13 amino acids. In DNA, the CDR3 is TGTGCCAGCAGTGCAGACAGGGTGTATGGCTACACCTTC. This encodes CASSADRVYGYTF.

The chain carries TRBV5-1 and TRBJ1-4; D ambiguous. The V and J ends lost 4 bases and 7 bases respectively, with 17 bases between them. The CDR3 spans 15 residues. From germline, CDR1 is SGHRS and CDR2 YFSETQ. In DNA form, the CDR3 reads TGCGCCAGCAGCCCAGACGGGAGGTTGAGTGAAAAACTGTTTTTT. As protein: CASSPDGRLSEKLFF.

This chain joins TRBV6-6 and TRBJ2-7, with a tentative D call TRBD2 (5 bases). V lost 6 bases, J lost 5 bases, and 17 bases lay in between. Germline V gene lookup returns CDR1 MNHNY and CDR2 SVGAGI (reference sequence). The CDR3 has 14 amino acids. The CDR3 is CASRQLASADEQYF. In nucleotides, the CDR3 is TGTGCCAGCAGACAGCTAGCATCTGCGGACGAGCAGTACTTC.

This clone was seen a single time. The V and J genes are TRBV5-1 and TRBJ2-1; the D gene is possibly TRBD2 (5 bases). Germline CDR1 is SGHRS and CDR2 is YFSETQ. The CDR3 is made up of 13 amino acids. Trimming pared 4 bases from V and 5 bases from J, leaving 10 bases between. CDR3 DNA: TGCGCCAGCAGCGAGGGAGCTAACAATGAGCAGTTCTTC. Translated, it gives CASSEGANNEQFF.

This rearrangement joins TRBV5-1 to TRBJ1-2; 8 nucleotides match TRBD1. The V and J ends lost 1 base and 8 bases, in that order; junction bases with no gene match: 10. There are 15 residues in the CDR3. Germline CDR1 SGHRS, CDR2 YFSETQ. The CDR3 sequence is CASSLQDRELRGYTF. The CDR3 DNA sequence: TGCGCCAGCAGCTTGCAGGACAGGGAGTTGAGGGGCTACACCTTC.

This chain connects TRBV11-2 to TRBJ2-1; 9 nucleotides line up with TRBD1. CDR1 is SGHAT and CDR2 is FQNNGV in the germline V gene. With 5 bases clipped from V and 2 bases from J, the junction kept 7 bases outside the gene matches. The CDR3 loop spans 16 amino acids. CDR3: CASSARDRVAYNEQFF. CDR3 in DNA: TGTGCCAGCAGCGCCCGGGACAGGGTAGCCTACAATGAGCAGTTCTTC.

CDR3 sequence: CAWNGLAGSYEQYF. In DNA, the CDR3 is TGTGCCTGGAACGGACTAGCAGGCTCCTACGAGCAGTACTTC. The rearrangement links TRBV30 to TRBJ2-7; 8 bases map to TRBD2. The ends lost 4 bases at V and 0 bases at J; junction bases unmatched: 5. The germline CDR1 and CDR2 sequences are GTSNPN and SVGIG (reference sequence). This CDR3 spans 14 amino acids.